The 5 T cell receptor beta chains given below trace back to one sample, sequenced in a study of identical twins. TCRdb itself ran the 5' RACE reads through MiXCR, one entry per CDR3 protein. The profile covers under 350,000 distinct CDR3 sequences, with around 9.7% appearing a single time and 6% to 8.5% taken by the ten largest. These data were also reused for a study on yellow fever vaccine responses in identical twins.

The sequenced sample consisted of CD8+ T cells sorted from blood. These receptors all stem from a woman under 30 in good health.

The J gene is TRBJ1-2, the V gene TRBV5-1; D remains unclear. The CDR3 is 14 residues long. Per germline, CDR1 SGHRS and CDR2 YFSETQ. V lost 0 bases to trimming and J lost 2 bases, with 8 bases between them. The CDR3 here is CASSLGHENYGYTF. DNA of the CDR3: TGCGCCAGCAGCTTGGGACATGAGAACTATGGCTACACCTTC.

Ten or more counts support this clonotype. The V and J genes are TRBV29-1 and TRBJ2-2; no definite D call. V lost 1 base, J lost 7 bases, and 4 bases lay in between. Per the germline V gene, CDR1 is SQVTM and CDR2 is ANQGSEA. This CDR3 comprises 11 residues. As DNA, the CDR3 is TGCAGCGTTGAAGTGGACGGGGAGCTGTTTTTT. It codes for CSVEVDGELFF.

This clonotype has just a few counts. This chain links TRBV2 with TRBJ2-3, with TRBD2 as a possible D gene (6 bases). V was clipped by 0 bases and J by 0 bases, with 13 bases between them. CDR1 is SNHLY and CDR2 is FYNNEI in the germline V gene. CDR3 size: 17 residues. CDR3 sequence (DNA): TGTGCCAGCAGTGAAGCGCTGGCTAGCGTTAGCACAGATACGCAGTATTTT. As protein: CASSEALASVSTDTQYF.

V is TRBV20-1 and J is TRBJ2-2, with 8 bases matching TRBD2. From germline, CDR1 is DFQATT and CDR2 SNEGSKA (reference sequence). After removal of 4 bases from V and 3 bases from J, the junction contained 10 bases not matched to a gene. The CDR3 is 16 residues long. For the CDR3, the DNA is TGCAGTGCTACCGACCTTAGCGGGGTTGACACCGGGGAGCTGTTTTTT. Amino acids: CSATDLSGVDTGELFF.

In its sample, this clonotype was seen a few times. The CDR3 loop is CASSQEDTPTYEQYF. The DNA for the CDR3 is TGCGCCAGCAGCCAAGAGGACACTCCAACCTACGAGCAGTACTTC. The chain combines TRBV4-1 with TRBJ2-7, with TRBD1 as a possible D gene (5 bases). The CDR3 contains 15 residues. The germline V gene has CDR1 MGHRA and CDR2 YSYEKL. V was pared by 0 bases and J by 2 bases, with 11 bases between.